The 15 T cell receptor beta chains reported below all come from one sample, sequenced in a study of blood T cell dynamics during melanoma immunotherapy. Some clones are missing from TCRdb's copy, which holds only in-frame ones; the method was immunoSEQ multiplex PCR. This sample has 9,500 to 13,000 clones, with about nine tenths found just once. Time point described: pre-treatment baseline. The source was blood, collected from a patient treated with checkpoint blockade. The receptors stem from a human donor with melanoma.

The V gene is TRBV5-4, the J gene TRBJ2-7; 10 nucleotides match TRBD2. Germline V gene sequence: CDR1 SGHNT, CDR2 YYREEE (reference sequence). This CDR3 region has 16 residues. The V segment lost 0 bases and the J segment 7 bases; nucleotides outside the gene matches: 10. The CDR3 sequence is CASSLAGVAGGREQYF. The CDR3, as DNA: TGTGCCAGCAGCTTGGCCGGGGTAGCGGGGGGTAGGGAGCAGTACTTC.

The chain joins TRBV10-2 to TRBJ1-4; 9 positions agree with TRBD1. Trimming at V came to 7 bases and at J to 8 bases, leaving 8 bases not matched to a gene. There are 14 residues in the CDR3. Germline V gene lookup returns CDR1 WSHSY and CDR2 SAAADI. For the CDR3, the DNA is TGCGCCAGCAAAGGACAGGGGAGAGGAGAAAAACTGTTTTTT. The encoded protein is CASKGQGRGEKLFF.

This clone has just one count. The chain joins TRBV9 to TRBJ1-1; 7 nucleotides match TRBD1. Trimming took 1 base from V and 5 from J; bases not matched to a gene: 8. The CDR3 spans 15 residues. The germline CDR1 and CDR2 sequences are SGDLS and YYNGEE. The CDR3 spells CASSVRSRGGTEAFF. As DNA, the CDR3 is TGTGCCAGCAGCGTAAGGAGCAGGGGGGGAACTGAAGCTTTCTTT.

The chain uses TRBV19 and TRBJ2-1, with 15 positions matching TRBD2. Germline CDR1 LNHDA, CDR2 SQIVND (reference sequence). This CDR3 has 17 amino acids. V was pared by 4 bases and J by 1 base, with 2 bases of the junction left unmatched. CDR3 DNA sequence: TGTGCCAGTAGTACCGGACTAGCGGGAGGGTCCTACAATGAGCAGTTCTTC. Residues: CASSTGLAGGSYNEQFF.

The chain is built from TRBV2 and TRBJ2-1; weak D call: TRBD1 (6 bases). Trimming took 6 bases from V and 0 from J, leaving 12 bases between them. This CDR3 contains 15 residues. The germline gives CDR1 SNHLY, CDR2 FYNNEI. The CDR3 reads CASSPGTSSYNEQFF. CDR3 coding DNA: TGTGCCAGCAGCCCCGGGACAAGCTCCTACAATGAGCAGTTCTTC. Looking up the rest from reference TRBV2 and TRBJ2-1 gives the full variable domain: EPEVTQTPSHQVTQMGQEVILRCVPISNHLYFYWYRQILGQKVEFLVSFYNNEISEKSEIFDDQFSVERPDGSNFTLKIRSTKLEDSAMYFCASSPGTSSYNEQFFGPGTRLTVL.

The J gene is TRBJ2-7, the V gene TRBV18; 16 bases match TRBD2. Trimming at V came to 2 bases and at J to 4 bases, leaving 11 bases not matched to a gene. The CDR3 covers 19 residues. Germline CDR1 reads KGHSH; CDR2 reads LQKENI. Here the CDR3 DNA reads TGTGCCAGCTCACCAAGGGCCCCGGGACTAGCGGGAGGGCCTTACGAGCAGTACGTC. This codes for CASSPRAPGLAGGPYEQYV.

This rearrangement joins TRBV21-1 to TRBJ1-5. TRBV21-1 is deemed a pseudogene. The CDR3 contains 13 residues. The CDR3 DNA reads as TGTGCCCGGGGGCGGACTAGCAATCAGCCCCAGCATTTT. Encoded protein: CARGRTSNQPQHF.

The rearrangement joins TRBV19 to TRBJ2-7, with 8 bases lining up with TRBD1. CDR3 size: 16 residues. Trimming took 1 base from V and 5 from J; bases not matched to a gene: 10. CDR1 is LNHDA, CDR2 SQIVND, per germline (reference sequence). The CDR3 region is CASSIGAGTGPNEQYF. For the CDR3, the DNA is TGTGCCAGTAGTATAGGGGCCGGGACAGGCCCGAACGAGCAGTACTTC. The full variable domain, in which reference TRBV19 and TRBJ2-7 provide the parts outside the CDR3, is DGGITQSPKYLFRKEGQNVTLSCEQNLNHDAMYWYRQDPGQGLRLIYYSQIVNDFQKGDIAEGYSVSREKKESFPLTVTSAQKNPTAFYLCASSIGAGTGPNEQYFGPGTRLTVT.

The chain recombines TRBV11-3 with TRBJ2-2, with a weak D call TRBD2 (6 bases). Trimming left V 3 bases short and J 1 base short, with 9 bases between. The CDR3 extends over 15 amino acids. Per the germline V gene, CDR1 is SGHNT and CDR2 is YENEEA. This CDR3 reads CASSFDGGNTGELFF. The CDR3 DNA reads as TGTGCCAGCAGCTTCGACGGGGGGAACACCGGGGAGCTGTTTTTT.

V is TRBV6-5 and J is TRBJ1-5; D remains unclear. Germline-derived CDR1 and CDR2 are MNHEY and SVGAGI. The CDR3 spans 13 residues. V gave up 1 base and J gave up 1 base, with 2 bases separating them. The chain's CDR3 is CASSYWSNQPQHF. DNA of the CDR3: TGTGCCAGCAGTTACTGGAGCAATCAGCCCCAGCATTTT.

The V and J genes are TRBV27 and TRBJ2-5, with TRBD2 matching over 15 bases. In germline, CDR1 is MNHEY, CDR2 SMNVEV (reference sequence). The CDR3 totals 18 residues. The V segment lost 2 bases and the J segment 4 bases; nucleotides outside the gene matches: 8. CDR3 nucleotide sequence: TGTGCCAGCAGTTTAGGGGGACTAGCGGGAGGCAGAGGAGAGACCCAGTACTTC. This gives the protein CASSLGGLAGGRGETQYF.

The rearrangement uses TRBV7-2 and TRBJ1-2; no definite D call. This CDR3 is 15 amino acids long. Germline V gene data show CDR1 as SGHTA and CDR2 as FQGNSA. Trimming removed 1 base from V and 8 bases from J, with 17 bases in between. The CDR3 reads CASSLGYRASYGYTF. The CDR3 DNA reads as TGTGCCAGCAGCTTAGGCTATAGGGCTTCGTACGGCTACACCTTC.

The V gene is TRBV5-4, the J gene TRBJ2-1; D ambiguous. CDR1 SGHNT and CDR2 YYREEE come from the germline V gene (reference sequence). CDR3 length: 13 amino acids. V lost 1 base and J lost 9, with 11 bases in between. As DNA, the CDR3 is TGTGCCAGCAGCTTGATCCCCCTCTTTGAGCAGTTCTTC. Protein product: CASSLIPLFEQFF.

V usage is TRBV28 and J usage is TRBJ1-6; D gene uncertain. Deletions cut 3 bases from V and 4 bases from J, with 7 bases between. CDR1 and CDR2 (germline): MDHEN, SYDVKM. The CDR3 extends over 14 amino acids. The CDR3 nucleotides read TGTGCCAGCAGTTTGGTACAGTATAATTCACCCCTCCACTTT. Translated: CASSLVQYNSPLHF.

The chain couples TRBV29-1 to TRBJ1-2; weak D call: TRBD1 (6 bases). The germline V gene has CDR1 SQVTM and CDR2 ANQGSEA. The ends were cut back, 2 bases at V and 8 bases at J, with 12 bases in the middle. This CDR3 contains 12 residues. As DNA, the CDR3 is TGCAGCGTTGAAAACAGGGTCGAGGGCTACACCTTC. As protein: CSVENRVEGYTF. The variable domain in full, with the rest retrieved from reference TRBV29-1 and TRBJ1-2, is SAVISQKPSRDICQRGTSLTIQCQVDSQVTMMFWYRQQPGQSLTLIATANQGSEATYESGFVIDKFPISRPNLTFSTLTVSNMSPEDSSIYLCSVENRVEGYTFGSGTRLTVV.